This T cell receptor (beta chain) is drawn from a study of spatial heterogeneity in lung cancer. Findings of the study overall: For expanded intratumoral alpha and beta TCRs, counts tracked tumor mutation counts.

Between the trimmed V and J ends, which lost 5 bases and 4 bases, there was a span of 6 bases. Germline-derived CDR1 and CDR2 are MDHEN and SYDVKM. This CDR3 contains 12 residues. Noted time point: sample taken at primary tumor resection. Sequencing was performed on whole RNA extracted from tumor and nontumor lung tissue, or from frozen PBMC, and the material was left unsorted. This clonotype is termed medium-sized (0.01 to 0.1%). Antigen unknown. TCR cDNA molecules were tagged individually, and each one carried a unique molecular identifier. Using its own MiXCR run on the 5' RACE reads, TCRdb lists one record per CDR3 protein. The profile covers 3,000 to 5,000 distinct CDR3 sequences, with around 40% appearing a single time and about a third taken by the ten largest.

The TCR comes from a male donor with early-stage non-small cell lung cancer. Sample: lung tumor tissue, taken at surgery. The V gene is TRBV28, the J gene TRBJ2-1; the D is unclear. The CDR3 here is CASSPSYNEQFF. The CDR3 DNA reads TGTGCCAGCAGTCCCTCATACAATGAGCAGTTCTTC.